Only a few counts were recorded for the clone carrying this T cell receptor (beta chain). These data belong to a study of T-cell memory formation after mild COVID-19. TCRalpha and TCRbeta libraries used 5'RACE with constant-segment primers and UMIs. A single record per CDR3 protein comes from TCRdb applying MiXCR to the 5' RACE reads. This table holds 290,000 or so distinct CDR3 sequences, 15% to 20% found once. Per germline, CDR1 SEHNR and CDR2 FQNEAQ (reference sequence). The length of the CDR3 is 14 residues. V was clipped by 6 bases and J by 1 base, with 12 bases between them. The receptor comes from a man aged 18 to 30 who had mild COVID-19 (a few samples of this study predate the infection). Cell type and time point are not known. The chain joins TRBV7-9 to TRBJ1-1; TRBD1 might be the D (6 bases). Sequencing used PBMCs or a T cell subset sorted from them (not recorded which). In DNA form, the CDR3 reads TGTGCCAGCAGACCGGGGGGCCGGAACACTGAAGCTTTCTTT. Translation: CASRPGGRNTEAFF.